These 22 T cell receptor beta chains originate from one sample sequenced in a study of blood T cell repertoires in COVID-19 (dated by TCRdb to about 2020). The library was generated by the immunoSEQ multiplex PCR assay. In TCRdb, the immuneACCESS table is reduced to in-frame sequences with V and J assigned. These tables do not hold every clone; where another copy was compared, an unresolved V gene accounts for under half, and the others remain unexplained. The sample data list about 220,000 clones, and around 84% of these were observed just once. The ten largest make up around 5.5% of the sample. The sequencing input was peripheral blood. The receptor set was obtained from a woman in her fifties or sixties who had recovered from COVID-19.

The chain recombines TRBV6-5 with TRBJ1-4, with 8 bases fitting TRBD1. J lost 10 bases, V lost 7 bases, and 11 bases had no gene match. Germline V gene lookup returns CDR1 MNHEY and CDR2 SVGAGI. The CDR3 totals 14 residues. The CDR3 region is CASTRGTGSAKLFF. Written as DNA, the CDR3 is TGTGCCAGCACCCGGGGGACAGGTAGTGCAAAACTGTTTTTT.

In its sample, this clone was seen many times. The chain links TRBV7-9 to TRBJ1-2, with D possibly matching TRBD1 (5 bases). The length of the CDR3 is 11 residues. In germline, CDR1 is SEHNR, CDR2 FQNEAQ (reference sequence). Trimming cost V 4 bases and J 8 bases, with 8 bases left between them. CDR3 in DNA: TGTGCCAGCAGCTCTCGACAGGGCTACACCTTC. Residues: CASSSRQGYTF.

A few counts support this clone. The genes are TRBV9 and TRBJ2-1; TRBD1 matches 7 bases. With V trimmed by 5 bases and J by 6 bases, 11 bases remained unmatched. CDR1 and CDR2 from the germline V gene are SGDLS and YYNGEE. This CDR3 is 15 amino acids long. This CDR3 is CASRRDSTGLNEQFF. The CDR3 DNA reads as TGTGCCAGCAGGAGGGACAGCACGGGTCTCAATGAGCAGTTCTTC.

The CDR3 is CASSSYWGQMNTEAFF. In DNA, the CDR3 is TGTGCCAGCAGCTCCTATTGGGGACAGATGAACACTGAAGCTTTCTTT. V and J are TRBV7-8 and TRBJ1-1, with TRBD1 matching over 7 bases. The trim removed 4 bases at V and 0 bases at J, leaving 8 bases unmatched. Germline CDR1 and CDR2: SGHVS and FQNEAQ. This CDR3 has 16 amino acids.

This rearrangement joins TRBV29-1 to TRBJ1-4; D is possibly TRBD1 (6 bases). This CDR3 is 15 amino acids long. Germline loops: CDR1 SQVTM, CDR2 ANQGSEA. Trimming shortened V by 4 bases and J by 4 bases, and 16 bases separated the two germline ends. The CDR3 is CSVGPRQAGNEKLFF. As DNA, the CDR3 is TGCAGCGTTGGACCCAGACAGGCCGGTAATGAAAAACTGTTTTTT.

The chain carries TRBV6-5 and TRBJ1-2; 9 nucleotides match TRBD1. Losses at the gene ends were 6 bases for V and 3 bases for J; bases not matched to a gene: 5. Germline V gene lookup returns CDR1 MNHEY and CDR2 SVGAGI. The CDR3 is 14 amino acids. CDR3 in amino acids: CASRYRGLDYGYTF. The CDR3 DNA reads TGTGCCAGCAGATACAGGGGGCTCGACTATGGCTACACCTTC.

This chain connects TRBV19 to TRBJ2-7; TRBD1 aligns across 12 bases. V dropped 6 bases and J dropped 4; count of bases not matched to a gene: 7. The CDR3 runs to 15 residues. The germline CDR1 and CDR2 sequences are LNHDA and SQIVND (reference sequence). CDR3 residues: CASSPRDRGPYEQYF. In DNA, the CDR3 is TGTGCCAGTAGCCCCCGGGACAGGGGGCCATACGAGCAGTACTTC.

The V gene is TRBV2, the J gene TRBJ2-3, with D possibly matching TRBD1 (6 bases). The CDR3 is 13 residues long. Germline V gives CDR1 SNHLY, CDR2 FYNNEI. Between the trimmed V and J ends, which lost 4 bases and 4 bases, there was a span of 9 bases. The CDR3 sequence: CASSVGGADTQYF. CDR3 bases: TGTGCCAGCAGTGTTGGGGGCGCAGATACGCAGTATTTT.

The chain is built from TRBV13 and TRBJ1-4; weak D call: TRBD1 (5 bases). Trimming pared 2 bases from V and 5 bases from J, leaving 9 bases between. This CDR3 spans 14 amino acids. Germline V gives CDR1 PRHDT, CDR2 FYEKMQ (reference sequence). Written as DNA, the CDR3 is TGTGCCAGCAGCTTAATGGAGGGGAATGAAAAACTGTTTTTT. Its translation: CASSLMEGNEKLFF.

This clone was counted a single time. V gene TRBV7-2 combines with J gene TRBJ2-7; D is possibly TRBD1 (6 bases). Germline CDR1 SGHTA, CDR2 FQGNSA. The germline V and J ends were trimmed by 11 bases and 0 bases, with 29 bases remaining between them. There are 18 residues in the CDR3. CDR3 sequence: CADGRVRPIRTASYEQYF. For the CDR3, the DNA is TGTGCCGATGGTAGGGTACGACCCATCAGGACAGCCTCCTACGAGCAGTACTTC. Full variable domain (outside the CDR3, taken from reference TRBV7-2 and TRBJ2-7): GAGVSQSPSNKVTEKGKDVELRCDPISGHTALYWYRQSLGQGLEFLIYFQGNSAPDKSGLPSDRFSAERTGGSVSTLTIQRTQQEDSAVYLCADGRVRPIRTASYEQYFGPGTRLTVT.

The chain links TRBV27 to TRBJ2-7; the match to TRBD1 covers 9 bases. With 7 bases clipped from V and 7 bases from J, the junction kept 11 bases outside the gene matches. The CDR3 has 14 residues. Germline V gene lookup returns CDR1 MNHEY and CDR2 SMNVEV (reference sequence). The CDR3 loop reads CASKPGQGHWEQYF. CDR3 sequence (DNA): TGTGCCAGCAAACCGGGACAGGGACATTGGGAGCAGTACTTC.

The chain couples TRBV7-3 to TRBJ2-1; 8 bases are a match to TRBD2. V was clipped by 5 bases and J by 5 bases; unmatched bases: 11. Germline CDR1 SGHTA, CDR2 FQGTGA. The CDR3 covers 16 residues. CDR3 loop: CASSPGGAGRNNEQFF. DNA for the CDR3: TGTGCCAGCAGCCCCGGGGGGGCCGGAAGAAACAATGAGCAGTTCTTC.

The CDR3 is CASRQGWGETQYF. The CDR3 DNA reads TGTGCCAGCAGACAGGGATGGGGAGAGACCCAGTACTTC. The chain employs TRBV7-2 and TRBJ2-5; maybe TRBD1 (6 bases). V was pared by 6 bases and J by 4 bases, with 12 bases between. This CDR3 has 13 amino acids. In germline, CDR1 is SGHTA, CDR2 FQGNSA.

J is TRBJ1-1 and V is TRBV19; no definite D call. CDR3 size: 12 residues. The germline V gene has CDR1 LNHDA and CDR2 SQIVND (reference sequence). CDR3 coding DNA: TGTTCTACCCGGGAGGGAGGAGCTGAAGCTTTCTTT. Its translation: CSTREGGAEAFF. The full variable domain, with the rest looked up from reference TRBV19 and TRBJ1-1, is DGGITQSPKYLFRKEGQNVTLSCEQNLNHDAMYWYRQDPGQGLRLIYYSQIVNDFQKGDIAEGYSVSREKKESFPLTVTSAQKNPTAFYLCSTREGGAEAFFGQGTRLTVV.

The count of this clone is one. This chain joins TRBV6-4 and TRBJ2-3; possibly TRBD2 for D (5 bases). CDR1 MRHNA and CDR2 SNTAGT come from the germline V gene. V was clipped by 6 bases and J by 5 bases, with 21 bases between them. CDR3 size: 16 residues. In nucleotides, the CDR3 is TGTGCCAGCAGCCCCCTGGCGAATTTCGGAGGAGATACGCAGTATTTT. Its translation: CASSPLANFGGDTQYF.

Turning to this clone: A much larger clone is a single base away; this may be a read error. J is TRBJ1-2 and V is TRBV11-2; unclear D gene. This CDR3 is 13 amino acids long. Germline V lookup: CDR1 SGHAT, CDR2 FQNNGV. V shed 1 base and J shed 2 bases, with 5 bases lying between them. The CDR3 DNA follows: TGTGCCAGCAGCTTAGGACAAAACTATGGCTACACCTTC. Its translation: CASSLGQNYGYTF. The variable domain in full, completed from reference TRBV11-2 and TRBJ1-2, reads EAGVAQSPRYKIIEKRQSVAFWCNPISGHATLYWYQQILGQGPKLLIQFQNNGVVDDSQLPKDRFSAERLKGVDSTLKIQPAKLEDSAVYLCASSLGQNYGYTFGSGTRLTVV.

V and J are TRBV2 and TRBJ2-7, with TRBD1 identical over 8 bases. This CDR3 spans 17 amino acids. Germline V gene sequence: CDR1 SNHLY, CDR2 FYNNEI. V was clipped by 6 bases and J by 3 bases; unmatched bases: 16. The CDR3 nucleotides read TGTGCCAGCAGACGGGGCCCCTCCGGGACAGGCCTCTACGAGCAGTACTTC. Protein product: CASRRGPSGTGLYEQYF.

The V and J genes are TRBV7-3 and TRBJ1-1, with 8 bases identical to TRBD1. This CDR3 is 14 amino acids long. The germline gives CDR1 SGHTA, CDR2 FQGTGA. The V gene end was trimmed by 5 bases and the J gene end by 4 bases; junction bases not matched to a gene: 6. CDR3 protein: CASSIYRGSTEAFF. DNA of the CDR3: TGTGCCAGCAGCATATACAGGGGGTCCACTGAAGCTTTCTTT.

There are a few counts of this clone. J is TRBJ1-1 and V is TRBV4-1, with 7 bases identical to TRBD1. The CDR3 sequence is 16 residues long. The germline gives CDR1 MGHRA, CDR2 YSYEKL. V shed 2 bases, J shed 6 bases, and the junction held 12 bases outside the gene matches. CDR3 residues: CASSQPSRRQGPEAFF. CDR3 DNA sequence: TGCGCCAGCAGCCAACCCTCGAGGAGACAGGGCCCTGAAGCTTTCTTT.

V and J are TRBV5-6 and TRBJ1-6; D remains ambiguous. There are 16 residues in the CDR3. Per the germline V gene, CDR1 is SGHDT and CDR2 is YYEEEE. V shed 1 base and J shed 0 bases, with 8 bases lying between them. Written as DNA, the CDR3 is TGTGCCAGCAGCTTGTCGGGGAGCTCCTATAATTCACCCCTCCACTTT. It specifies CASSLSGSSYNSPLHF.

This clone was picked up a small number of times. V usage is TRBV3-1 (or the pseudogene TRBV3-2) and J usage is TRBJ1-6, with a weak D call TRBD1 (6 bases). Germline V gene data show CDR1 as LGHDT and CDR2 as YNNKEL (reference sequence). V lost 3 bases and J lost 11, with 11 bases in between. This CDR3 has 13 residues. The CDR3 spells CASSHWTDPPLHF. For the CDR3, the DNA is TGTGCCAGCAGCCACTGGACAGACCCACCCCTCCACTTT.

The chain carries TRBV12-5 and TRBJ1-5, with 7 positions matching TRBD1. Germline V gene sequence: CDR1 LGHNT, CDR2 FRNRAP. The CDR3 has 16 amino acids. The trim removed 4 bases at V and 2 bases at J, leaving 8 bases unmatched. CDR3 sequence (DNA): TGTGCTAGTGGTTCGGGTGTCGGACAGGGCAATCAGCCCCAGCATTTT. Translated, it gives CASGSGVGQGNQPQHF.